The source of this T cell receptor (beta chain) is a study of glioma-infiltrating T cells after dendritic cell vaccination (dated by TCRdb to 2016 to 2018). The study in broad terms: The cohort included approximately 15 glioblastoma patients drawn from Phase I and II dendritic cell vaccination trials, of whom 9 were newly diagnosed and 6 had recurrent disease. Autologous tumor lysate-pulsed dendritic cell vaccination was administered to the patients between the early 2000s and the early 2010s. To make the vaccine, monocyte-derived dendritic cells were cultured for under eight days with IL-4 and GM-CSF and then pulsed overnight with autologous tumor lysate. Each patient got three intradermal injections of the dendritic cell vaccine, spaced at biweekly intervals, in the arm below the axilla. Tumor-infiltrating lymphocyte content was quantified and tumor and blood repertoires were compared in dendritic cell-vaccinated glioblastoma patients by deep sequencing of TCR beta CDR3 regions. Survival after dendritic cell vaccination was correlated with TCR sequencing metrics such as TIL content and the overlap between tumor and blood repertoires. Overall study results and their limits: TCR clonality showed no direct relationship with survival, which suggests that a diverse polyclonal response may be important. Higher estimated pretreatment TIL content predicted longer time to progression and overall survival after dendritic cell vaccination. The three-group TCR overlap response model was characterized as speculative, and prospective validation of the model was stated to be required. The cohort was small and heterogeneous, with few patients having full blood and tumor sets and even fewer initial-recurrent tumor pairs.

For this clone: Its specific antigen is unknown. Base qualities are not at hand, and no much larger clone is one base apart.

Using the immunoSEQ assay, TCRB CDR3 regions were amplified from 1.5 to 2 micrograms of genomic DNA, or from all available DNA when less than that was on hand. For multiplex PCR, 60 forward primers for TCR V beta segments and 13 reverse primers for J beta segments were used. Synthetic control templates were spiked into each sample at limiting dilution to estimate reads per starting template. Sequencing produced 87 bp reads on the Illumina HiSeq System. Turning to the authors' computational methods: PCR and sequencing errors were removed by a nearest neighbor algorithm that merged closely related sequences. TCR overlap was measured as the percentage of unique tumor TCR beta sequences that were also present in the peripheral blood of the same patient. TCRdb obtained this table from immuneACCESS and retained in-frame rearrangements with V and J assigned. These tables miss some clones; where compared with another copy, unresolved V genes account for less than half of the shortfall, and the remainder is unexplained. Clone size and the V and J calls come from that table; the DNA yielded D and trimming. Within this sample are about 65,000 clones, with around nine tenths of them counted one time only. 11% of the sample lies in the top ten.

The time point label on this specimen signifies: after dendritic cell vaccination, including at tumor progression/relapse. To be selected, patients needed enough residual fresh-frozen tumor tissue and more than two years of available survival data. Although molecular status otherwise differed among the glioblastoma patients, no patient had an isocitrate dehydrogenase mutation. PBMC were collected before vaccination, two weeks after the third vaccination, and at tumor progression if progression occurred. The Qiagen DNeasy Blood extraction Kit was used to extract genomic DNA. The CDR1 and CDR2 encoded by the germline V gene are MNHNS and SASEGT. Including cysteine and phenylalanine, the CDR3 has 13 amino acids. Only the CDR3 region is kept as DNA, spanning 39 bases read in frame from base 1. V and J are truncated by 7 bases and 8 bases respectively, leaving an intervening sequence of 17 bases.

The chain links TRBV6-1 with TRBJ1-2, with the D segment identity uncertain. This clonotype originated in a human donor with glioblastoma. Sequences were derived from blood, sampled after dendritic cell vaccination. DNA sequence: TGTGCCAGCAATCACGGGGTGGCCTCAGGCTACACCTTC. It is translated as CASNHGVASGYTF.